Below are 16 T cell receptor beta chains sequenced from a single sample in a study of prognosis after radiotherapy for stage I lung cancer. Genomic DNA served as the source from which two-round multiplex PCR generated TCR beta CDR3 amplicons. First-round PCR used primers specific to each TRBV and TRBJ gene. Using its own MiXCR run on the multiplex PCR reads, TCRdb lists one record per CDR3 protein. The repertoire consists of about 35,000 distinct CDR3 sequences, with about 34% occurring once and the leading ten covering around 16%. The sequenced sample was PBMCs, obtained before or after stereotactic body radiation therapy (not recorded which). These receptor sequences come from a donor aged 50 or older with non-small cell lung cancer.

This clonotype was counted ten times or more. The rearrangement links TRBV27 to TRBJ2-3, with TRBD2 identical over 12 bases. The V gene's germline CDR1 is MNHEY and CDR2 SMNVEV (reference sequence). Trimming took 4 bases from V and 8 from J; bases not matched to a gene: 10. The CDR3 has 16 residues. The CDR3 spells CASSWNAASGRATQYF. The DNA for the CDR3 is TGTGCCAGCAGTTGGAATGCGGCTAGCGGGAGGGCTACGCAGTATTTT.

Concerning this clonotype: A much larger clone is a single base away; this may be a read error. As DNA, the CDR3 is TGCGCCAGCAGTTTGGACCCAGGGTATAATCAGCCCCAGCATTTT. The encoded protein is CASSLDPGYNQPQHF. The chain links TRBV5-1 to TRBJ1-5, with D possibly TRBD1 on 5 matching bases. CDR3 length equals 15 residues. In germline, CDR1 is SGHRS, CDR2 YFSETQ.

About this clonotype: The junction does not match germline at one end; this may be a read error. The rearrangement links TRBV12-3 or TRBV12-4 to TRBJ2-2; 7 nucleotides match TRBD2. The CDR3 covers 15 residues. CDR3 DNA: TGTGTCAGCAGGACCGGGACTACGGACACCGGGGAGCTGTTTTTT. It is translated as CVSRTGTTDTGELFF.

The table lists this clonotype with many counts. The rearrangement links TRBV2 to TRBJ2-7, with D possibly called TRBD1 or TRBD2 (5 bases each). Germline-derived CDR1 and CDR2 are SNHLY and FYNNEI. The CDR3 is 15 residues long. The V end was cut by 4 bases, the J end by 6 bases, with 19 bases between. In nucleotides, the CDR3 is TGTGCCAGCAGTGCGGGACCCACCCCAATTTTCGAGCAGTACTTC. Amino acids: CASSAGPTPIFEQYF.

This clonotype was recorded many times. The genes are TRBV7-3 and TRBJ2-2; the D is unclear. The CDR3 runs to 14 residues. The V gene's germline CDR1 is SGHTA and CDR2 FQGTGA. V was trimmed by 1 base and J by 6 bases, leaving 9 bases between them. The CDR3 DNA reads TGTGCCAGCAGCTTAAATGATGGGTCCGGGGAGCTGTTTTTT. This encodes CASSLNDGSGELFF.

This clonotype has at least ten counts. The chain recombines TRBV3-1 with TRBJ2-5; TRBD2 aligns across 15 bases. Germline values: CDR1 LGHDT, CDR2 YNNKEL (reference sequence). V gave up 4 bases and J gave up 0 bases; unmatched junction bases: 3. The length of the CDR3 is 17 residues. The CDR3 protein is CASSPGLAGGYQETQYF. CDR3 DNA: TGTGCCAGCAGCCCTGGACTAGCGGGGGGGTACCAAGAGACCCAGTACTTC.

The CDR3 sequence: CASSPRTGVPLELFF. CDR3 sequence (DNA): TGTGCCAGCAGCCCTCGGACCGGGGTACCCTTGGAGCTGTTTTTT. The V call is TRBV7-9, the J call TRBJ2-2, with D possibly matching TRBD2 (5 bases). The CDR3 is 15 residues long. Trimming stripped 5 bases from V and 10 bases from J, with 20 bases between. Germline CDR1 is SEHNR and CDR2 is FQNEAQ (reference sequence). The complete variable domain, with remaining parts taken from reference TRBV7-9 and TRBJ2-2, reads DTGVSQNPRHKITKRGQNVTFRCDPISEHNRLYWYRQTLGQGPEFLTYFQNEAQLEKSRLLSDRFSAERPKGSFSTLEIQRTEQGDSAMYLCASSPRTGVPLELFFGEGSRLTVL.

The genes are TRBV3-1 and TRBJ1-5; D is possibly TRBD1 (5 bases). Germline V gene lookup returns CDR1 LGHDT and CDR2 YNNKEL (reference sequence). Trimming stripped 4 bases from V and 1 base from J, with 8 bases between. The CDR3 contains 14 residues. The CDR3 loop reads CASSRKGSNQPQHF. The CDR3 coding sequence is TGTGCCAGCAGCCGCAAGGGGAGCAATCAGCCCCAGCATTTT.

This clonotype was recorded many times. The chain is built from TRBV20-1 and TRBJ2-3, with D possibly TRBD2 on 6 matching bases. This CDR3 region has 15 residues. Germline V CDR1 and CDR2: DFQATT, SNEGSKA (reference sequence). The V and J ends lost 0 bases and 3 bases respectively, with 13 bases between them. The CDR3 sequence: CSARDSPSATDTQYF. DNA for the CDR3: TGCAGTGCTAGAGATTCTCCTAGCGCAACAGATACGCAGTATTTT.

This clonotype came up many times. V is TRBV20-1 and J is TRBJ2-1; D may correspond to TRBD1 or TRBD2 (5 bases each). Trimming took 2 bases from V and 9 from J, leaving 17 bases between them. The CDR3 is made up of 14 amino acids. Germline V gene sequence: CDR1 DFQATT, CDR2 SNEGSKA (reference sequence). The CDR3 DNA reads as TGCAGTGCTAGACTGAGGGACCCACGGGGTGAGCAGTTCTTC. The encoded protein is CSARLRDPRGEQFF.

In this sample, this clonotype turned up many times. The CDR3 sequence is CASSPHRLTNEKLFF. In DNA form, the CDR3 reads TGTGCCAGCAGTCCCCACAGGTTGACTAATGAAAAACTGTTTTTT. The V call is TRBV28, the J call TRBJ1-4; D may be TRBD1 (5 bases). This CDR3 contains 15 residues. In germline, CDR1 is MDHEN, CDR2 SYDVKM. The V end lost 5 bases, the J end lost 2 bases, and 12 bases lay between the germline ends.

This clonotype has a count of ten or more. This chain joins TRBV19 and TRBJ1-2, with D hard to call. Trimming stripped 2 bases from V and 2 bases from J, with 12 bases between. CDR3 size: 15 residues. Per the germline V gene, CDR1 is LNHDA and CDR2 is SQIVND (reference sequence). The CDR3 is CASSITSEENYGYTF. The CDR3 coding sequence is TGTGCCAGTAGTATAACATCTGAGGAAAACTATGGCTACACCTTC.

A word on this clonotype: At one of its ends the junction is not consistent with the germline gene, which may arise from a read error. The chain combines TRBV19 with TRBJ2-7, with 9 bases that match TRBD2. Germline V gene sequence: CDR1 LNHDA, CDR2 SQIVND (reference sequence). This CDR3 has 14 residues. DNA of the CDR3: TGTTCCAGTAGTATGGGACTAGCAACCTACGAGCAGTACTTC. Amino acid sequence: CSSSMGLATYEQYF.

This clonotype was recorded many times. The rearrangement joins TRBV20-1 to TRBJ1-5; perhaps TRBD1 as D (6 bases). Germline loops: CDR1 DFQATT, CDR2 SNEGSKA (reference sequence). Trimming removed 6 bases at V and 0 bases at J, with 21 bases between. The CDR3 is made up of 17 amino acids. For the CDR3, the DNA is TGCAGTGCCTCAACCGGGGCAGGGGTTGGTAGCAATCAGCCCCAGCATTTT. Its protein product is CSASTGAGVGSNQPQHF.

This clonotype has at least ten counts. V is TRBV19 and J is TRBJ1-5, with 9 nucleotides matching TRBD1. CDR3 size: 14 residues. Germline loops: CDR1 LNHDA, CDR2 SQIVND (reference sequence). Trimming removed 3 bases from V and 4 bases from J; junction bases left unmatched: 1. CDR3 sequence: CASSMGTGNQPQHF. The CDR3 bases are TGTGCCAGTAGTATGGGGACAGGGAATCAGCCCCAGCATTTT.

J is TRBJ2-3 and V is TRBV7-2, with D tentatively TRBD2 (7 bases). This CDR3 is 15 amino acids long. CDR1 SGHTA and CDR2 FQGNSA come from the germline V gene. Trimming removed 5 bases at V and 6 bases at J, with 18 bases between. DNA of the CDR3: TGTGCCAGCAGCAGGTTAAGGGGGGGCTTCGATACGCAGTATTTT. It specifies CASSRLRGGFDTQYF.